A selection of T cell receptor beta chains follows, all from one sample in a study of T cells after yellow fever vaccination. TCRdb reanalysed the 5' RACE reads using MiXCR and keeps one entry per CDR3 protein. The repertoire holds approximately 510,000 distinct CDR3 sequences, with 20% to 25% as singletons. The source material was PBMCs, sampled less than 25 days after the first yellow fever vaccination. The receptors were gathered from a man younger than 35 who received the YFV17D yellow fever vaccine. Both conserved end residues are part of each CDR3. The order of the fields is J gene, D gene, clone size, V gene, CDR3 DNA, CDR3 protein. D genes are given only for firm matches. Some rows have no size entry. The others give once, few or many, or a class for an expanded clone.

j_gene: TRBJ2-4; d_gene: NA; abundance: many; v_gene: TRBV15; CDR3nt: TGTGCCACCAGCAGAGATGAGGAGGAAAACATTCAGTACTTC; CDR3aa: CATSRDEEENIQYF
j_gene: TRBJ2-1; d_gene: TRBD1; abundance: NA; v_gene: TRBV19; CDR3nt: TGTGCCAGTAGTATTCGACAAGGGGGCTGGGAGCAGTTCTTC; CDR3aa: CASSIRQGGWEQFF
j_gene: TRBJ1-1; d_gene: TRBD1; abundance: few; v_gene: TRBV4-2; CDR3nt: TGTGCCAGCAGCCAAGATAGGGACAGGGGTCCCCAGGACACTGAAGCTTTCTTT; CDR3aa: CASSQDRDRGPQDTEAFF
j_gene: TRBJ1-2; d_gene: NA; abundance: once; v_gene: TRBV28; CDR3nt: TGTGCCAGCAGTTTAAGGGTCAGGAACTATGGCTACACCTTC; CDR3aa: CASSLRVRNYGYTF
j_gene: TRBJ1-3; d_gene: NA; abundance: few; v_gene: TRBV20-1; CDR3nt: TGCAGTGCTGGGGATAGTATCTCTGGAAACACCATATATTTT; CDR3aa: CSAGDSISGNTIYF
j_gene: TRBJ2-3; d_gene: NA; abundance: few; v_gene: TRBV3-1; CDR3nt: TGTGCCAGCAGCCAAGGAGCAACAATCCTGTACTATACGCAGTATTTT; CDR3aa: CASSQGATILYYTQYF
j_gene: TRBJ1-1; d_gene: NA; abundance: NA; v_gene: TRBV5-1; CDR3nt: TGCGCCAGCAGCTTATCAGGGGTAGGGGCTGAAGCTTTCTTT; CDR3aa: CASSLSGVGAEAFF
j_gene: TRBJ1-1; d_gene: TRBD1; abundance: NA; v_gene: TRBV11-2; CDR3nt: TGTGCCAGCAGCTTTGGGACAGCAGAAGCTTTCTTT; CDR3aa: CASSFGTAEAFF
j_gene: TRBJ2-7; d_gene: NA; abundance: few; v_gene: TRBV29-1; CDR3nt: TGCAGCGTTGTCGGGCGGAGCGGCCTCAACGAGCAGTACTTC; CDR3aa: CSVVGRSGLNEQYF
j_gene: TRBJ1-6; d_gene: NA; abundance: NA; v_gene: TRBV20-1; CDR3nt: TGCAGTGCTGCGACAGCCACCTATAATTCACCCCTCCACTTT; CDR3aa: CSAATATYNSPLHF
j_gene: TRBJ2-3; d_gene: TRBD2; abundance: few; v_gene: TRBV6-2/TRBV6-3; CDR3nt: TGTGCCAGCAGTTACTCAGCGGGAGATAGCGGGGCCCGCACAGATACGCAGTATTTT; CDR3aa: CASSYSAGDSGARTDTQYF
j_gene: TRBJ2-3; d_gene: TRBD2; abundance: few; v_gene: TRBV18; CDR3nt: TGTGCCAGCTCACCACCAAGCCGGGGGGGCACAGATACGCAGTATTTT; CDR3aa: CASSPPSRGGTDTQYF
j_gene: TRBJ2-2; d_gene: NA; abundance: NA; v_gene: TRBV5-5; CDR3nt: TGTGCCAGCAGGATCGCTACGTGGGCGTTCACCGGGGAGCTGTTTTTT; CDR3aa: CASRIATWAFTGELFF
j_gene: TRBJ2-2; d_gene: TRBD1; abundance: NA; v_gene: TRBV4-1; CDR3nt: TGCGCCAGCAGCCAAGTGTGGGACAGCCCCGGCACCGGGGAGCTGTTTTTT; CDR3aa: CASSQVWDSPGTGELFF
j_gene: TRBJ2-5; d_gene: TRBD1; abundance: NA; v_gene: TRBV6-2/TRBV6-3; CDR3nt: TGTGCCAGCAGTTACTCATCCGGGACAGGGGAAGAGACCCAGTACTTC; CDR3aa: CASSYSSGTGEETQYF
j_gene: TRBJ1-5; d_gene: NA; abundance: NA; v_gene: TRBV6-1; CDR3nt: TGTGCCCACGGCCGTGGGATAGGTCAGCCCCAGCATTTT; CDR3aa: CAHGRGIGQPQHF
j_gene: TRBJ2-5; d_gene: NA; abundance: NA; v_gene: TRBV25-1; CDR3nt: TGTGCCAGCAGTGAAGGGCACAGCCAAGAGACCCAGTACTTC; CDR3aa: CASSEGHSQETQYF
j_gene: TRBJ1-1; d_gene: NA; abundance: many; v_gene: TRBV5-1; CDR3nt: TGCGCCAGCAGCTTGGCTAGGGGTGAAGCTTTCTTT; CDR3aa: CASSLARGEAFF
j_gene: TRBJ2-3; d_gene: NA; abundance: few; v_gene: TRBV29-1; CDR3nt: TGCAGCGTTGGAGAGGGATGGACAGATACGCAGTATTTT; CDR3aa: CSVGEGWTDTQYF
j_gene: TRBJ2-5; d_gene: TRBD1; abundance: NA; v_gene: TRBV7-9; CDR3nt: TGTGCCAGCAACGACAACAGGGGAGAGACCCAGTACTTC; CDR3aa: CASNDNRGETQYF
j_gene: TRBJ1-2; d_gene: TRBD1; abundance: NA; v_gene: TRBV7-3; CDR3nt: TGTGCCAGCAGCTCGACAGGGTCGGGTGGCTACACCTTC; CDR3aa: CASSSTGSGGYTF
j_gene: TRBJ2-6; d_gene: TRBD1; abundance: NA; v_gene: TRBV6-2/TRBV6-3; CDR3nt: TGTGCCAGCAGGACAGGGGGCGTTGGGGCCAACGTCCTGACTTTC; CDR3aa: CASRTGGVGANVLTF
j_gene: TRBJ2-7; d_gene: TRBD2; abundance: few; v_gene: TRBV27; CDR3nt: TGTGCCAGCAGTCGTAGCGGGGACTCCTACGAGCAGTACTTC; CDR3aa: CASSRSGDSYEQYF